This TCR delta chain was identified during a study of gamma-delta chains in newborns, infants, children. Study background: Polyclonal expansion of innate γδ T cells after birth follows microbial exposure.

There are a few counts of this clone. The V gene's germline CDR1 is GEAIGNYY and CDR2 EKD. This CDR3 region has 16 residues. Trimming shortened V by 0 bases and J by 0 bases, and 13 bases separated the two germline ends. TCRdb called clones from the reads again using CATT. The sample consists of 4,000 to 5,500 delta-chain clones, 30% to 40% of them appearing once. Sample: blood. The rearrangement joins TRDV2 to TRDJ1; D is unclear. The TCR was taken from a child who received the measles vaccine. DNA of the CDR3: TGTGCCTGTGACACCGGCCGGGCCTTGTACACCGATAAACTCATCTTT. Protein: CACDTGRALYTDKLIF.